Listed here are 20 T cell receptor beta chains from one sample, sequenced in a study of T cells after yellow fever vaccination. TCRdb independently ran MiXCR on the 5' RACE reads; one entry per CDR3 protein. The sample shows about 150,000 distinct CDR3 sequences, 6.6% of them seen only once. The input for sequencing was CD4+ T cells sorted from PBMCs, taken 10 days after the yellow fever booster vaccination. These receptor sequences come from a man aged 25-45 years who received the YFV17D yellow fever vaccine.

This clonotype was counted at least ten times. The chain employs TRBV7-6 and TRBJ2-7; D may be TRBD1 or TRBD2 (5 bases each). The ends were cut back, 2 bases at V and 6 bases at J, with 8 bases in the middle. CDR1 is SGHVS and CDR2 is FNYEAQ in the germline V gene. This CDR3 comprises 12 residues. The CDR3 protein is CASSLSGTEQYF. CDR3 DNA: TGTGCCAGCAGCTTATCCGGGACCGAGCAGTACTTC.

This clonotype was observed many times. The rearrangement uses TRBV5-1 and TRBJ2-5; TRBD2 agrees at 7 bases. The V segment lost 4 bases and the J segment 4 bases; nucleotides outside the gene matches: 7. Germline-derived CDR1 and CDR2 are SGHRS and YFSETQ. The CDR3 contains 14 residues. The CDR3 protein is CASSVWSSGETQYF. The CDR3 bases are TGCGCCAGCAGCGTGTGGTCTAGCGGAGAGACCCAGTACTTC.

Remarks on this clonotype: As the CDR3 is not closed by the conserved phenylalanine or tryptophan, this likely results from a read error. The rearrangement joins TRBV18 to TRBJ2-2; maybe TRBD1 (6 bases). The germline V gene encodes CDR1 KGHSH and CDR2 LQKENI. This CDR3 contains 15 residues. Trimming took off 3 bases at V and 2 bases at J, with 10 bases between the two ends. Here the CDR3 reads CASSPQQGNTGELFY. The CDR3 DNA sequence: TGTGCCAGCTCACCGCAACAGGGAAACACCGGGGAGCTGTTTTAT.

This clonotype was recorded at least ten times. The V and J genes are TRBV20-1 and TRBJ2-3; TRBD1 aligns across 10 bases. V was pared by 5 bases and J by 4 bases, with 9 bases of the junction left unmatched. CDR3 length equals 15 residues. Per the germline V gene, CDR1 is DFQATT and CDR2 is SNEGSKA (reference sequence). CDR3 DNA: TGCAGTGCTGCAGGACAGGGGGGAAGCGCAGATACGCAGTATTTT. Protein product: CSAAGQGGSADTQYF.

The chain employs TRBV7-9 and TRBJ1-1, with unresolved D. Trimming took 5 bases from V and 2 from J, leaving 12 bases between them. CDR3 length: 14 residues. CDR1 and CDR2 from the germline V gene are SEHNR and FQNEAQ (reference sequence). The CDR3 sequence: CASSRPGLNTEAFF. CDR3 in DNA: TGTGCCAGCAGCCGACCGGGCCTAAACACTGAAGCTTTCTTT.

This clonotype was seen at least ten times. The V and J genes are TRBV7-2 and TRBJ2-5; D is undetermined. The CDR3 has 12 amino acids. V was shortened by 3 bases and J by 5 bases, with 7 bases between the two germline ends. The germline gives CDR1 SGHTA, CDR2 FQGNSA. The CDR3: CASSFPHETQYF. The CDR3, as DNA: TGTGCCAGCAGCTTCCCACATGAGACCCAGTACTTC. The variable domain in full, completed from reference TRBV7-2 and TRBJ2-5, reads GAGVSQSPSNKVTEKGKDVELRCDPISGHTALYWYRQSLGQGLEFLIYFQGNSAPDKSGLPSDRFSAERTGGSVSTLTIQRTQQEDSAVYLCASSFPHETQYFGPGTRLLVL.

This clonotype was picked up many times. This sequence joins TRBV20-1 and TRBJ2-1; 12 bases line up with TRBD2. The CDR3 totals 18 residues. Per germline, CDR1 DFQATT and CDR2 SNEGSKA (reference sequence). The trim removed 0 bases at V and 0 bases at J, leaving 6 bases unmatched. The CDR3 here is CSAREGQGLAGSYNEQFF. DNA for the CDR3: TGCAGTGCTAGAGAAGGACAGGGACTAGCGGGCTCCTACAATGAGCAGTTCTTC.

The sample holds many counts of this clonotype. The V call is TRBV10-3, the J call TRBJ2-7; 9 nucleotides match TRBD1. CDR1 is ENHRY, CDR2 SYGVKD, per germline. The trim removed 5 bases at V and 6 bases at J, leaving 5 bases unmatched. This CDR3 region has 13 residues. CDR3 DNA: TGTGCCATCAGTAGGACAGGGGAGGGCGAGCAGTACTTC. Its protein product is CAISRTGEGEQYF.

This clonotype was counted many times. This sequence joins TRBV7-2 and TRBJ2-5; D might be TRBD1 or TRBD2, each matching 5 bases. This CDR3 region has 13 residues. Trimming took off 0 bases at V and 7 bases at J, with 9 bases between the two ends. The V gene's germline CDR1 is SGHTA and CDR2 FQGNSA. The CDR3 region is CASSLAGVGTQYF. In DNA, the CDR3 is TGTGCCAGCAGCTTAGCGGGGGTCGGGACCCAGTACTTC.

This clonotype was recorded at least ten times. This rearrangement joins TRBV7-9 to TRBJ2-7; perhaps D is TRBD1 or TRBD2 (6 bases each). The CDR3 length is 15 residues. Per germline, CDR1 SEHNR and CDR2 FQNEAQ (reference sequence). Between the trimmed V and J ends, which lost 5 bases and 0 bases, there was a span of 14 bases. This chain's CDR3 is CASSPRGVYSYEQYF. The CDR3 bases are TGTGCCAGCAGCCCTAGGGGGGTCTACTCCTACGAGCAGTACTTC.

This clonotype was seen just once. One end of the junction varies from germline; a read error may be responsible. This chain uses TRBV12-3 or TRBV12-4 with TRBJ2-2; 7 nucleotides agree with TRBD1. The CDR3 covers 14 residues. CDR3 protein: CASSWDRYTGVLFF. CDR3 DNA: TGTGCCAGCAGTTGGGACAGATACACCGGGGTGCTGTTTTTT.

Many counts were recorded for this clonotype. The genes are TRBV11-2 and TRBJ2-5, with TRBD1 as a possible D gene (5 bases). The germline V gene encodes CDR1 SGHAT and CDR2 FQNNGV. There are 14 residues in the CDR3. V shed 6 bases and J shed 4 bases, with 15 bases lying between them. The CDR3 DNA sequence: TGTGCCAGCAGTCGAGGTGGGGCAGGAGAGACCCAGTACTTC. It is translated as CASSRGGAGETQYF.

Comments on this clonotype: This may come from a read error, since a much larger clone is one base off. This chain links TRBV4-3 with TRBJ1-5; the D is unclear. This CDR3 is built from 17 residues. Trimming left V 5 bases short and J 7 bases short, with 24 bases between. Germline V CDR1 and CDR2: LGHNA, YSLEER. The CDR3 region has the DNA TGCGCCAGCAGCACCCCCCTAGAAGGTTCTAGAAAACAGCCCCAGCATTTT. Its translation: CASSTPLEGSRKQPQHF.

V and J are TRBV7-6 and TRBJ2-1, with D perhaps matching TRBD1 (5 bases). Per the germline V gene, CDR1 is SGHVS and CDR2 is FNYEAQ. V lost 5 bases and J 11 bases, leaving 16 bases between the germline ends. The CDR3 is 13 amino acids. CDR3 sequence reads: CASSPTQGYQQFF. In DNA, the CDR3 is TGTGCCAGCAGCCCCACTCAGGGCTACCAGCAGTTCTTC.

Many counts were recorded for this clonotype. The chain couples TRBV29-1 to TRBJ1-1; D remains ambiguous. The CDR3 totals 10 residues. The V gene's germline CDR1 is SQVTM and CDR2 ANQGSEA. V was clipped by 6 bases and J by 1 base, with 3 bases between them. CDR3 coding DNA: TGCAGCGTACAGAACACTGAAGCTTTCTTT. It codes for CSVQNTEAFF. The complete variable domain, with remaining parts taken from reference TRBV29-1 and TRBJ1-1, reads SAVISQKPSRDICQRGTSLTIQCQVDSQVTMMFWYRQQPGQSLTLIATANQGSEATYESGFVIDKFPISRPNLTFSTLTVSNMSPEDSSIYLCSVQNTEAFFGQGTRLTVV.

This clonotype was seen repeatedly, ten times or more. The J gene is TRBJ2-1, the V gene TRBV7-6, with 12 bases matching TRBD2. Germline assignment: CDR1 SGHVS and CDR2 FNYEAQ. The CDR3 runs to 14 residues. V shed 1 base, J shed 10 bases, and the junction held 2 bases outside the gene matches. The CDR3 protein is CASSLGLAGGEQFF. The DNA of the CDR3 is TGTGCCAGCAGCTTAGGGCTAGCGGGAGGGGAGCAGTTCTTC.

This clonotype was found many times. V and J are TRBV29-1 and TRBJ2-7; 7 bases are a match to TRBD1. Looked up from germline, CDR1 is SQVTM and CDR2 is ANQGSEA. The CDR3 totals 14 residues. V dropped 0 bases and J dropped 2; count of bases not matched to a gene: 4. The CDR3 DNA follows: TGCAGCGTTGAAGAGAACAGGGGCACCTACGAGCAGTACTTC. It translates to CSVEENRGTYEQYF.

This clonotype was found many times. This sequence joins TRBV7-9 and TRBJ1-5, with D unclear. Germline CDR1 is SEHNR and CDR2 is FQNEAQ (reference sequence). Trimming removed 5 bases from V and 1 base from J, with 3 bases in between. The CDR3 extends over 12 amino acids. This chain's CDR3 is CASSLSNQPQHF. The CDR3 DNA follows: TGTGCCAGCAGCCTCAGCAATCAGCCCCAGCATTTT.

This clonotype was seen ten or more times. V gene TRBV28 combines with J gene TRBJ1-2; no clear D. Per germline, CDR1 MDHEN and CDR2 SYDVKM. V lost 2 bases and J lost 4, with 8 bases in between. This CDR3 region has 13 residues. The CDR3 region is CASSLKTAYGYTF. In DNA form, the CDR3 reads TGTGCCAGCAGTTTAAAAACAGCCTATGGCTACACCTTC.

This clonotype was recorded many times. The chain recombines TRBV3-1 with TRBJ1-2, with TRBD1 matching 10 bases. This CDR3 has 19 amino acids. CDR1 LGHDT and CDR2 YNNKEL come from the germline V gene (reference sequence). Trimming at V came to 3 bases and at J to 7 bases, leaving 20 bases not matched to a gene. As DNA, the CDR3 is TGTGCCAGCAGCCAGTTCCGCGGGGGCTCGGGGACAGGGGATTCTGGCTACACCTTC. It translates to CASSQFRGGSGTGDSGYTF. Complete variable domain (other parts from reference TRBV3-1 and TRBJ1-2): DTAVSQTPKYLVTQMGNDKSIKCEQNLGHDTMYWYKQDSKKFLKIMFSYNNKELIINETVPNRFSPKSPDKAHLNLHINSLELGDSAVYFCASSQFRGGSGTGDSGYTFGSGTRLTVV.